This TCR beta chain appears in the sequencing data of a study of blood T cells in healthy people across ages (dated by TCRdb to the mid-2010s). Background on the whole study: In model experiments, roughly one uniquely barcoded TCR beta cDNA molecule per two T cells was captured by template switching. To track age-related changes in TCR beta repertoire diversity, the study relied on deep sequencing normalized with unique cDNA molecular identifiers. The donors were split into four age groups: young (average 16 years), middle-aged (around 40), aged (roughly 68) and long-lived (roughly 80). Donors of different ages were randomly distributed across sequencing lanes to avoid experimental bias. Two additional independent replicas of 1 million unique cDNA reads from the same blood draw were analyzed for two donors (one aged 18 to 29 and one aged 80 or older).

Libraries came from 5' RACE. The sequencing machine was an Illumina HiSeq 2500. The second PCR ran for roughly 7 to 11 cycles and used a J-beta primer mix along with a sample-barcoded 5' primer. Each TCR beta cDNA molecule received a unique molecular identifier from a template-switch 5' adaptor carrying 12 random nucleotides. Each sample yielded at least 3 million CDR3-containing paired-end reads. All of the RNA was converted into first-strand cDNA using the Mint cDNA synthesis kit, with a TRBC-specific oligonucleotide serving as the primer. Following uracil-DNA glycosylase treatment, all cDNA underwent a first 18-cycle PCR with the universal primers M1SS and BC2_uni_R. On the study's bioinformatics: For normalization, 1 million high-quality reads, each with a distinct molecular identifier, were randomly selected from each sample. Instead of being binned into consensus sequences, reads that shared molecular identifiers were thrown out. CDR3 identification, clonotype clustering and error correction used MiTCR with a Q25 quality threshold and the strictest error-elimination algorithm. A nonparametric unseen species model with Euler transformation was used to estimate lower-bound total TCR beta diversity. TCRdb trimmed the raw reads at Q25, called clones with MiXCR and kept productive beta chains. One record per CDR3 amino acid sequence lists the most common genes and DNA. Clone size and V and J calls follow TCRdb, not the original study. The sample contains about 900,000 distinct CDR3 sequences, roughly 43% of them found a single time. Around an eighth of the sample lies in the top ten.

Donors were approximately 42 systemically healthy Caucasian individuals from Russia aged about 6 to 100 years. Each donor gave approximately 9.4 milliliters of peripheral blood, drawn into EDTA-treated Vacutainer tubes. PBMCs were isolated by Ficoll-Paque density-gradient centrifugation, with at least 6 million obtained per sample. Trizol reagent was used to extract total RNA from PBMCs, with at least 5.5 micrograms per sample. Naive CD45RAhigh/CD27high T cell percentages were measured by flow cytometry on a PBMC aliquot from every donor. Points on this clonotype: No cognate antigen has been identified for it. No quality values exist for individual bases; no much larger clone is one base distant.

Summary of the overall study and its limitations: The percentage of naive T cells measured by flow cytometry correlated strongly with observed TCR beta diversity. Compared with the aged group, the long-lived group had more naive CD4+ T cells, fewer expanded clones and increased TCR diversity, a pattern suggesting age selection. Observed TCR beta diversity per million T cells fell roughly linearly with age, and a significant reduction was already apparent by age about 38. Estimates of total diversity from one million sequenced T cells were regarded as lower bounds and underestimates. Since profiling was done on bulk unsorted PBMCs, naive and antigen-experienced compartments could not be conclusively compared. Donor CMV infection status was unknown, potentially confounding age-related changes in expanded clonotypes.

Sequenced input: blood. The TCR originated in a man between 25 and 39 years old in good health.

The DNA is TGTGCCAGCAGTGGACAGGGGGAAAGCAATCAGCCCCAGCATTTT. This yields the protein CASSGQGESNQPQHF. Recombination joined TRBV2 with TRBJ1-5; TRBD1 lines up with 9 middle nucleotides. The CDR3, cysteine through phenylalanine, is 15 amino acids long. The kept DNA is CDR3 alone, 45 bases in frame from the first base. Trimming leaves V shorter by 4 bases and J shorter by 1 base, with the junction holding 2 bases beyond the gene matches. CDR1 and CDR2, looked up from the germline V gene, are SNHLY and FYNNEI.